This TCR beta chain was captured by sequencing in a study of T cell changes during pregnancy in multiple sclerosis. CDR3 length equals 14 residues. The V end was cut by 2 bases, the J end by 3 bases, with 8 bases between. CDR1 and CDR2 (germline): SGHTA, FQGNSA. The data were produced by immunoSEQ multiplex PCR, yet TCRdb's version contains in-frame clones alone and is incomplete. The data hold 25,000 to 35,000 clones, with 75% to 90% observed a single time. In its sample, this clone was seen once. The chain employs TRBV7-2 and TRBJ2-1; a possible D gene is TRBD2 (5 bases). This TCR derives from a female donor with multiple sclerosis, enrolled in a pregnancy study. The input for sequencing was CD4+ T cells from peripheral blood mononuclear cells, taken in the second trimester of pregnancy. CDR3 DNA sequence: TGTGCCAGCAGCTTACTAGCAGGCTACAATGAGCAGTTCTTC. As protein: CASSLLAGYNEQFF.